This T cell receptor (beta chain) was observed in a study of OX40 agonist ivuxolimab in advanced cancers. In germline, CDR1 is MNHNY, CDR2 SVGAGI (reference sequence). The CDR3 loop spans 15 amino acids. V lost 5 bases to trimming and J lost 5 bases; unmatched junction nucleotides: 10. Here immunoSEQ multiplex PCR was the method, and the copy in TCRdb shows in-frame clones only, minus some. Altogether approximately 68,000 clones are present, approximately 89% being singletons, with the ten largest covering 1% to 1.2%. The receptor was derived from an adult with an advanced solid tumor such as melanoma, head and neck, liver or kidney cancer. The input for sequencing was CD4+ or CD8+ T cells sorted from blood, taken in a trial of the OX40 agonist ivuxolimab. The rearrangement joins TRBV6-6 to TRBJ2-5; TRBD2 aligns across 8 bases. The CDR3 reads CASSDRTSNTETQYF. CDR3 DNA sequence: TGTGCCAGCAGTGACCGGACTAGCAATACGGAGACCCAGTACTTC.